Shown below are 4 T cell receptor beta chains from a single sample sequenced in a study of metastatic and nonmetastatic thyroid tumors. TCRdb re-clonotyped the PCR reads through MiXCR. The sample lists 25,000 or so clones; 15% to 20% were seen once. No patient received treatment before thyroid surgery. The sequenced material came from blood. The source is a male donor with papillary thyroid cancer or a benign thyroid nodule (not recorded which). Some clones in this sample may be carry-over from other donors' samples.

This clone ranks as medium-sized (0.01 to 0.1%). The chain couples TRBV27 to TRBJ2-7; D perhaps matches TRBD2 (7 bases). V dropped 1 base and J dropped 9 bases, with 10 bases sitting between them. The CDR3 has 12 amino acids. Germline CDR1 MNHEY, CDR2 SMNVEV (reference sequence). The CDR3 nucleotides read TGTGCCAGCAGTTTATGGGGGGGCCCGCAGTACTTC. It is translated as CASSLWGGPQYF.

The V and J genes are TRBV18 and TRBJ2-7, with D possibly matching TRBD1 (5 bases). CDR3 size: 13 residues. V was shortened by 3 bases and J by 3 bases, with 9 bases between the two germline ends. Germline lookup yields CDR1 KGHSH and CDR2 LQKENI. CDR3 in amino acids: CASSPPQGYEQYF. The CDR3 nucleotides read TGTGCCAGCTCACCGCCCCAGGGCTACGAGCAGTACTTC.

This clone was seen repeatedly, ten times or more. One base away lies a much larger clone, so this may be a sequencing read error. The sample has other DNA sequences that encode this CDR3 too. The rearrangement uses TRBV6-1 and TRBJ2-5, with a weak D call TRBD1 (6 bases). The germline V gene encodes CDR1 MNHNS and CDR2 SASEGT. This CDR3 comprises 13 residues. The CDR3 loop reads CASSEVGQETQYF. CDR3 in DNA: TGTGCCAGCAGTGAAGTGGGACAAGAGACCCAGTACTTT.

This clone came up many times. The V gene is TRBV20-1, the J gene TRBJ1-5, with D possibly TRBD1 on 5 matching bases. Germline lookup yields CDR1 DFQATT and CDR2 SNEGSKA (reference sequence). This CDR3 has 14 residues. The germline V and J ends were trimmed by 0 bases and 2 bases, with 8 bases remaining between them. This CDR3 reads CSARDRRGNQPQHF. DNA for the CDR3: TGCAGTGCTAGAGATCGCAGGGGCAATCAGCCCCAGCATTTT.